Presented here are 12 T cell receptor beta chains from one specimen sequenced in a study of chemoradiotherapy in HPV16-positive cancers. TCRdb keeps only in-frame clones here, not all; method: immunoSEQ multiplex PCR. Of 9,000 to 15,000 clones listed, about 60% are singletons. The specimen was taken from a patient who underwent chemoradiotherapy. The receptors originated from a human donor with HPV-associated anogenital cancer.

This clone was seen once. The chain joins TRBV7-8 to TRBJ2-1; TRBD1 might be the D (6 bases). The CDR3 sequence is 15 residues long. In germline, CDR1 is SGHVS, CDR2 FQNEAQ. V was trimmed by 2 bases and J by 3 bases, leaving 11 bases between them. DNA of the CDR3: TGTGCCAGCAGCTTACAGGGGACCGGCTACAATGAGCAGTTCTTC. This encodes CASSLQGTGYNEQFF.

This clone was observed a single time. The CDR3 loop is CASSSIGGAKSNQPQHF. For the CDR3, the DNA is TGTGCCAGCAGCTCCATTGGGGGGGCGAAAAGCAATCAGCCCCAGCATTTT. J is TRBJ1-5 and V is TRBV11-3, with a weak D call TRBD1 (6 bases). V gave up 4 bases and J gave up 1 base, with 17 bases separating them. The CDR3 loop spans 17 amino acids. Looked up from germline, CDR1 is SGHNT and CDR2 is YENEEA.

The chain joins TRBV28 to TRBJ2-5; 7 bases line up with TRBD1. The DNA end is a closer match to TRBJ2-7, so the J assignment may be wrong. The CDR3 loop spans 15 amino acids. Germline V gene sequence: CDR1 MDHEN, CDR2 SYDVKM. In DNA form, the CDR3 reads TGTGCCAGCAGTTTAACCATCGACAGGGCCCACGAGCAGTACTTC. Amino acid sequence: CASSLTIDRAHEQYF.

The rearrangement uses TRBV6-4 and TRBJ2-2; tentative D call: TRBD2 (5 bases). Trimming took off 3 bases at V and 5 bases at J, with 10 bases between the two ends. There are 14 residues in the CDR3. The V gene's germline CDR1 is MRHNA and CDR2 SNTAGT. CDR3 DNA sequence: TGTGCCAGCAGTGAACGGGGTGGTACCGGGGAGCTGTTTTTT. Translating gives CASSERGGTGELFF.

This clone was observed a handful of times. V and J are TRBV2 and TRBJ1-1; D is unresolved. This CDR3 region has 13 residues. In germline, CDR1 is SNHLY, CDR2 FYNNEI. Deletions cut 6 bases from V and 1 base from J, with 9 bases between. The chain's CDR3 is CASREMPNTEAFF. CDR3 sequence (DNA): TGTGCCAGCAGGGAAATGCCGAACACTGAAGCTTTCTTT.

By its share, this clone is medium-sized (0.01 to 0.1%). This chain joins TRBV5-1 and TRBJ2-5; 9 positions match TRBD2. CDR1 and CDR2 from the germline V gene are SGHRS and YFSETQ. The CDR3 spans 15 residues. J was trimmed by 4 bases and V by 4 bases; bases with no gene match: 8. This chain's CDR3 is CASSASGERGETQYF. The CDR3 DNA reads as TGCGCCAGCAGCGCTAGCGGGGAGCGTGGAGAGACCCAGTACTTC.

The V and J genes are TRBV6-6 and TRBJ2-3; D remains unclear. The V end was cut by 6 bases, the J end by 6 bases, with 10 bases between. The germline V gene encodes CDR1 MNHNY and CDR2 SVGAGI (reference sequence). The CDR3 totals 12 residues. CDR3 region: CASSLEEDTQYF. The CDR3 nucleotides read TGTGCCAGCAGCCTCGAGGAGGATACGCAGTATTTT.

The chain carries TRBV6-6 and TRBJ2-7; D remains unclear. CDR1 and CDR2 from the germline V gene are MNHNY and SVGAGI (reference sequence). V dropped 6 bases and J dropped 1 base, with 7 bases sitting between them. The CDR3 has 12 residues. The DNA of the CDR3 is TGTGCCAGCAGCCTTTCATCCTACGAGCAGTACTTC. The encoded protein is CASSLSSYEQYF.

The chain carries TRBV2 and TRBJ2-7; the D gene is possibly TRBD1 (6 bases). The length of the CDR3 is 12 residues. Germline CDR1 SNHLY, CDR2 FYNNEI. The V gene lost 6 bases and the J gene lost 3 bases, with 9 bases spanning the gap. The chain's CDR3 is CASRQGFYEQYF. The CDR3 coding sequence is TGTGCCAGCAGGCAGGGGTTCTACGAGCAGTACTTC.

The chain combines TRBV18 with TRBJ2-1, with D perhaps matching TRBD1 or TRBD2 (6 bases each). Trimming cost V 2 bases and J 6 bases, with 20 bases left between them. Germline V gene data show CDR1 as KGHSH and CDR2 as LQKENI. This CDR3 contains 17 residues. For the CDR3, the DNA is TGTGCCAGCTCACCATTCTGGCCCGGGGGCCCCTCCAATGAGCAGTTCTTC. It yields the protein CASSPFWPGGPSNEQFF.

The chain joins TRBV7-9 to TRBJ2-4, with 7 positions matching TRBD2. Trimming cost V 3 bases and J 8 bases; bases outside gene matches: 4. The CDR3 has 13 residues. Germline CDR1 is SEHNR and CDR2 is FQNEAQ (reference sequence). CDR3: CASSLGLWDIQYF. CDR3 in DNA: TGTGCCAGCAGCTTGGGACTATGGGACATTCAGTACTTC.

The chain couples TRBV7-8 to TRBJ2-6, with D perhaps matching TRBD1 (5 bases). The CDR3 extends over 15 amino acids. V was pared by 5 bases and J by 2 bases, with 10 bases between. Germline CDR1 SGHVS, CDR2 FQNEAQ. CDR3 bases: TGTGCCAGCAGCCCCTCAGGGACTGGGGCCAACGTCCTGACTTTC. Amino acids: CASSPSGTGANVLTF.